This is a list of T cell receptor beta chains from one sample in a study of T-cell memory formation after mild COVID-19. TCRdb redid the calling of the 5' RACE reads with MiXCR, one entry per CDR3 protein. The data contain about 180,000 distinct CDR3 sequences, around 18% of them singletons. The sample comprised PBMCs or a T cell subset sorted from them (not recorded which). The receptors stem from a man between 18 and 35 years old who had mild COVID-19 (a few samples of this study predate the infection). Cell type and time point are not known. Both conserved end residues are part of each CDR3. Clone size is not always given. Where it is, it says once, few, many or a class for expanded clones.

cdr3_aa: CASSDRGNTGELFF
j_call: TRBJ2-2
clone_size: few
v_call: TRBV6-5

cdr3_aa: CASSSTRFQETQYF
j_call: TRBJ2-5
clone_size: few
v_call: TRBV7-2

cdr3_aa: CASSLSPGTGRTEQFF
j_call: TRBJ2-1
clone_size: few
v_call: TRBV7-8

cdr3_aa: CASSPGQGSNQPQHF
j_call: TRBJ1-5
clone_size: .
v_call: TRBV28

cdr3_aa: CASSPIRVQETQYF
j_call: TRBJ2-5
clone_size: .
v_call: TRBV4-1

cdr3_aa: CASSSDSRYNEQFF
j_call: TRBJ2-1
clone_size: few
v_call: TRBV7-2

cdr3_aa: CASSRGGASNEQFF
j_call: TRBJ2-1
clone_size: .
v_call: TRBV5-1

cdr3_aa: CASTISGGAADTQYF
j_call: TRBJ2-3
clone_size: .
v_call: TRBV7-3

cdr3_aa: CASSQARGGYNEQFF
j_call: TRBJ2-1
clone_size: few
v_call: TRBV4-2

cdr3_aa: CAISVSGQPPYNEQFF
j_call: TRBJ2-1
clone_size: .
v_call: TRBV10-3

cdr3_aa: CSARVPGSDTQYF
j_call: TRBJ2-3
clone_size: .
v_call: TRBV20-1

cdr3_aa: CASSESYYNEQFF
j_call: TRBJ2-1
clone_size: .
v_call: TRBV25-1

cdr3_aa: CASSQDRFPQDTQYF
j_call: TRBJ2-3
clone_size: few
v_call: TRBV4-3

cdr3_aa: CASSPTIIPENREKLFF
j_call: TRBJ1-4
clone_size: few
v_call: TRBV7-8

cdr3_aa: CASKQGAHTEAFF
j_call: TRBJ1-1
clone_size: .
v_call: TRBV28

cdr3_aa: CSARVGRGSYEQYF
j_call: TRBJ2-7
clone_size: .
v_call: TRBV20-1

cdr3_aa: CASTSGYEQYF
j_call: TRBJ2-7
clone_size: .
v_call: TRBV19

cdr3_aa: CSATLLDSNQPQHF
j_call: TRBJ1-5
clone_size: few
v_call: TRBV20-1

cdr3_aa: CASTLRVNRGTQYF
j_call: TRBJ2-5
clone_size: few
v_call: TRBV2

cdr3_aa: CASSLSATTGELFF
j_call: TRBJ2-2
clone_size: few
v_call: TRBV7-2

cdr3_aa: CSAREAGGQPQHF
j_call: TRBJ1-5
clone_size: .
v_call: TRBV20-1

cdr3_aa: CASSGQGFGDTQYF
j_call: TRBJ2-3
clone_size: few
v_call: TRBV5-1

cdr3_aa: CASSLGDKDTQYF
j_call: TRBJ2-3
clone_size: few
v_call: TRBV5-1

cdr3_aa: CASFDPLGVYTEAFF
j_call: TRBJ1-1
clone_size: few
v_call: TRBV27

cdr3_aa: CASSRRATGELFF
j_call: TRBJ2-2
clone_size: .
v_call: TRBV3-1

cdr3_aa: CASSLGVGSVRTDTQYF
j_call: TRBJ2-3
clone_size: .
v_call: TRBV5-1

cdr3_aa: CASRAGQVYGYTF
j_call: TRBJ1-2
clone_size: .
v_call: TRBV6-1